The 20 T cell receptor beta chains listed next were all sequenced from one sample in a study of T cell changes during pregnancy in multiple sclerosis. The assay was immunoSEQ multiplex PCR, and TCRdb's table has in-frame clones only and misses some. The sample yields approximately 60,000 clones, about 94% seen once. Sequences were derived from CD4+ T cells from peripheral blood mononuclear cells, sampled before pregnancy. These receptors were obtained from a female donor with multiple sclerosis, enrolled in a pregnancy study.

V and J are TRBV28 and TRBJ1-5; 8 positions agree with TRBD1. This CDR3 comprises 15 residues. V shed 6 bases and J 7 bases; nucleotides not matched to a gene: 11. Germline V gives CDR1 MDHEN, CDR2 SYDVKM. The chain's CDR3 is CASSVARGRYQPQHF. The CDR3 DNA is TGTGCCAGCAGCGTCGCCAGGGGGCGATACCAGCCCCAGCATTTT.

This chain joins TRBV5-1 and TRBJ2-1; 10 bases map to TRBD2. The CDR3 has 14 amino acids. CDR1 and CDR2 (germline): SGHRS, YFSETQ. The trim removed 1 base at V and 9 bases at J, leaving 4 bases unmatched. CDR3 nucleotide sequence: TGCGCCAGCAGCTTGACCGTAGCGGGAGGTGAGCAGTTCTTC. Translating gives CASSLTVAGGEQFF.

The rearrangement uses TRBV7-6 and TRBJ2-7, with D unclear. Trimming took 1 base from V and 2 from J, leaving 15 bases between them. The CDR3 extends over 16 amino acids. Germline V lookup: CDR1 SGHVS, CDR2 FNYEAQ. The CDR3, as DNA: TGTGCCAGCAGCTTAGATAGTGGGCTCTCTACCTACGAGCAGTACTTC. This codes for CASSLDSGLSTYEQYF.

This clone was recorded only once. The rearrangement links TRBV18 to TRBJ2-2; 10 bases agree with TRBD2. V lost 4 bases, J lost 2 bases, and 4 bases stayed unmatched. The germline CDR1 and CDR2 sequences are KGHSH and LQKENI. This CDR3 is 16 amino acids long. For the CDR3, the DNA is TGTGCCAGCTCACAACTAGCGGGAAGTAACACCGGGGAGCTGTTTTTT. As protein: CASSQLAGSNTGELFF.

The genes are TRBV11-3 and TRBJ2-7, with 14 bases aligning to TRBD2. The CDR3 runs 18 residues. With 5 bases clipped from V and 5 bases from J, the junction kept 14 bases outside the gene matches. Germline V gives CDR1 SGHNT, CDR2 YENEEA. CDR3 residues: CASSPIKGLAGEGDEQYF. The CDR3 coding sequence is TGTGCCAGCAGCCCTATTAAGGGACTAGCGGGAGAAGGGGACGAGCAGTACTTC. Full variable domain (remainder filled in from reference TRBV11-3 and TRBJ2-7): EAGVVQSPRYKIIEKKQPVAFWCNPISGHNTLYWYLQNLGQGPELLIRYENEEAVDDSQLPKDRFSAERLKGVDSTLKIQPAELGDSAVYLCASSPIKGLAGEGDEQYFGPGTRLTVT.

The rearrangement uses TRBV28 and TRBJ2-1; D possibly corresponds to TRBD2 (5 bases). CDR3 length equals 13 residues. CDR1 MDHEN and CDR2 SYDVKM come from the germline V gene. V dropped 7 bases and J dropped 9 bases, with 16 bases sitting between them. CDR3 nucleotides: TGTGCCAGCAATACCCGGGAAAGATCTGAGCAGTTCTTC. It codes for CASNTRERSEQFF.

This clone was counted a single time. The rearrangement links TRBV30 to TRBJ1-3; the D gene is possibly TRBD1 (6 bases). The CDR3 is 15 amino acids. Germline values: CDR1 GTSNPN, CDR2 SVGIG (reference sequence). With 5 bases removed from V and 0 bases from J, the gap between germline ends came to 14 bases. For the CDR3, the DNA is TGTGCCTGGTCCGGAGGGGGGGCCTCTGGAAACACCATATATTTT. Protein: CAWSGGGASGNTIYF.

The chain recombines TRBV6-6 with TRBJ2-7, with a weak D call TRBD2 (6 bases). Germline lookup yields CDR1 MNHNY and CDR2 SVGAGI (reference sequence). The CDR3 has 15 residues. V lost 0 bases, J lost 2 bases, and 11 bases lay in between. CDR3 residues: CASSYSAGIAYEQYF. The CDR3 DNA is TGTGCCAGCAGTTACTCGGCGGGAATCGCCTACGAGCAGTACTTC.

The chain is built from TRBV5-1 and TRBJ1-2; D remains ambiguous. CDR1 is SGHRS, CDR2 YFSETQ, per germline. Trimming removed 1 base from V and 1 base from J, with 11 bases in between. The CDR3 contains 15 residues. CDR3 nucleotides: TGCGCCAGCAGCTTGTCGGAGCAGATTAACTATGGCTACACCTTC. Amino acids: CASSLSEQINYGYTF.

The gene calls are TRBV11-3 and TRBJ2-2; weak D call: TRBD2 (6 bases). Germline CDR1 and CDR2: SGHNT and YENEEA. V lost 5 bases and J 7 bases, leaving 11 bases between the germline ends. There are 13 residues in the CDR3. CDR3 residues: CASSPEGFGELFF. In DNA, the CDR3 is TGTGCCAGCAGCCCGGAGGGATTCGGGGAGCTGTTTTTT.

This chain uses TRBV6-5 with TRBJ1-1; tentatively, D is TRBD1 (6 bases). This CDR3 is 13 amino acids long. The germline CDR1 and CDR2 sequences are MNHEY and SVGAGI. V dropped 5 bases and J dropped 3 bases, with 10 bases sitting between them. CDR3 residues: CASSLGQYTEAFF. The CDR3, as DNA: TGTGCCAGCAGTCTCGGACAGTACACTGAAGCTTTCTTT.

The J gene is TRBJ1-1, the V gene TRBV19; D gene uncertain. V dropped 5 bases and J dropped 1 base, with 11 bases sitting between them. The CDR3 runs to 14 residues. CDR1 is LNHDA and CDR2 is SQIVND in the germline V gene (reference sequence). CDR3 DNA: TGTGCCAGTAGTCTCGGGGTAGGGAACACTGAAGCTTTCTTT. It encodes CASSLGVGNTEAFF.

Only one count was recorded for this clone. The V and J genes are TRBV30 and TRBJ1-6, with D tentatively TRBD1 (5 bases). The CDR3 contains 16 residues. V was pared by 0 bases and J by 5 bases, with 14 bases between. Germline CDR1 and CDR2: GTSNPN and SVGIG (reference sequence). CDR3 in DNA: TGTGCCTGGAGTGTACCGGAGGGGCGGCATAATTCACCCCTCCACTTT. Protein sequence: CAWSVPEGRHNSPLHF. The full variable domain, rest sourced from reference TRBV30 and TRBJ1-6, is SQTIHQWPATLVQPVGSPLSLECTVEGTSNPNLYWYRQAAGRGLQLLFYSVGIGQISSEVPQNLSASRPQDRQFILSSKKLLLSDSGFYLCAWSVPEGRHNSPLHFGNGTRLTVT.

The CDR3 protein is CASSRGRHEQYF. CDR3 coding DNA: TGTGCCAGCTCCAGGGGGCGCCACGAGCAGTACTTC. V is TRBV18 and J is TRBJ2-7, with 8 positions matching TRBD1. Germline trimming cut 6 bases from V and 5 bases from J; bases unmatched to any gene: 3. This CDR3 contains 12 residues. CDR1 is KGHSH, CDR2 LQKENI, per germline.

The chain links TRBV6-5 to TRBJ2-7, with D possibly matching TRBD2 (6 bases). CDR1 MNHEY and CDR2 SVGAGI come from the germline V gene. The germline V and J ends were trimmed by 11 bases and 5 bases, with 22 bases remaining between them. This CDR3 has 14 residues. The CDR3 coding sequence is TGTGCCGCCAGGCCTTTCACTAGCCCCCACGAGCAGTACTTC. Its protein product is CAARPFTSPHEQYF.

The sample holds one count of this clone. The chain employs TRBV4-3 and TRBJ2-2; 13 bases line up with TRBD2. The V and J ends lost 4 bases and 2 bases, in that order; junction bases with no gene match: 4. Germline V gene sequence: CDR1 LGHNA, CDR2 YSLEER. The CDR3 is 17 amino acids. CDR3 amino acids: CASSRGTSGTNTGELFF. The DNA for the CDR3 is TGCGCCAGCAGCCGGGGGACTAGCGGGACCAACACCGGGGAGCTGTTTTTT.

This chain joins TRBV5-4 and TRBJ1-2, with TRBD1 as a possible D gene (5 bases). V was trimmed by 1 base and J by 6 bases, leaving 16 bases between them. CDR3 length: 15 amino acids. Germline CDR1 reads SGHNT; CDR2 reads YYREEE (reference sequence). CDR3 loop: CASSLSGFGGDGYTF. In nucleotides, the CDR3 is TGTGCCAGCAGCTTGAGCGGATTCGGGGGAGATGGCTACACCTTC.

The gene calls are TRBV7-2 and TRBJ2-7; D perhaps matches TRBD1 (6 bases). The germline V gene has CDR1 SGHTA and CDR2 FQGNSA. The CDR3 extends over 14 amino acids. Trimming removed 5 bases from V and 4 bases from J, with 15 bases in between. CDR3 amino acids: CASSPNDRPYEQYF. For the CDR3, the DNA is TGTGCCAGCAGCCCCAATGACAGGCCTTACGAGCAGTACTTC.

V is TRBV6-5 and J is TRBJ2-2, with 8 nucleotides matching TRBD1. J was trimmed by 4 bases and V by 6 bases; bases with no gene match: 7. Germline lookup yields CDR1 MNHEY and CDR2 SVGAGI. CDR3 length: 15 residues. This chain's CDR3 is CASRVDRGGTGELFF. DNA of the CDR3: TGTGCCAGCAGAGTCGACAGGGGCGGCACCGGGGAGCTGTTTTTT.

CDR3 in amino acids: CASSLGQGPYEQYF. In DNA form, the CDR3 reads TGTGCCAGCAGCTTAGGACAGGGGCCCTACGAGCAGTACTTC. J is TRBJ2-7 and V is TRBV11-1; 8 nucleotides agree with TRBD1. CDR3 size: 14 residues. Germline V CDR1 and CDR2: SGHAT, FQDESV (reference sequence). V was clipped by 1 base and J by 2 bases; unmatched bases: 1.